The next 21 T cell receptor beta chains were all read from a single sample in a study of T cells in Graves' hyperthyroidism and ophthalmopathy. Amplification of TCR beta CDR3 regions used RNA as the template. Researchers ran a first-round RT-PCR on the TCR CDR3 using the HTBI primer set. TCRdb fed the multiplex PCR reads into MiXCR, producing one record per CDR3 protein. Among about 540,000 distinct CDR3 sequences listed, roughly 50% were seen once. The sample comprised peripheral blood or thyroid tissue (not recorded which). All receptors derive from a woman between 18 and 29 years old with Graves' hyperthyroidism.

The gene calls are TRBV7-9 and TRBJ2-5, with a possible D match to TRBD1 (6 bases). V lost 2 bases and J lost 5, with 12 bases in between. The CDR3 runs to 14 residues. Germline V gene lookup returns CDR1 SEHNR and CDR2 FQNEAQ (reference sequence). The CDR3 DNA follows: TGTGCCAGCAGCTTACAGGGGTCGTGGGAGACCCAGTACTTC. Its protein is CASSLQGSWETQYF.

Details on this clonotype: A read error may explain this, as a much larger clone is one base away. The gene calls are TRBV2 and TRBJ1-1, with 7 bases that match TRBD1. The germline V gene encodes CDR1 SNHLY and CDR2 FYNNEI. The CDR3 consists of 14 residues. As DNA, the CDR3 is TGTGCCAGCAGTGAATTTCACAGGGGTAATGAAGCTTCCTTT. Translation: CASSEFHRGNEASF.

The rearrangement uses TRBV15 and TRBJ1-1; 7 bases fit TRBD1. With V trimmed by 3 bases and J by 2 bases, 3 bases remained unmatched. The CDR3 sequence is 14 residues long. The germline V gene has CDR1 LNHNV and CDR2 YYDKDF (reference sequence). The CDR3 DNA follows: TGTGCCACCAGCAGGACAGGGCCCAACACTGAAGCTTTCTTT. Translating it yields CATSRTGPNTEAFF.

This clonotype was counted ten times or more. This chain links TRBV13 with TRBJ1-3; D not resolved. Between the trimmed V and J ends, which lost 2 bases and 0 bases, there was a span of 11 bases. The CDR3 consists of 16 residues. Germline loops: CDR1 PRHDT, CDR2 FYEKMQ (reference sequence). The CDR3 loop is CASSLITARSGNTIYF. As DNA, the CDR3 is TGTGCCAGCAGCTTAATAACAGCACGCTCTGGAAACACCATATATTTT.

This clonotype occurred many times. The J gene is TRBJ2-5, the V gene TRBV20-1, with a weak D call TRBD2 (5 bases). From germline, CDR1 is DFQATT and CDR2 SNEGSKA (reference sequence). The V gene lost 8 bases and the J gene lost 0 bases, with 16 bases spanning the gap. The CDR3 extends over 14 amino acids. The chain's CDR3 is CSPWVAKYQETQYF. The CDR3 bases are TGCAGTCCATGGGTAGCGAAGTACCAAGAGACCCAGTACTTC.

The table lists this clonotype with many counts. The gene calls are TRBV5-6 and TRBJ2-5; the D gene could be TRBD1 or TRBD2 (6 bases each). Trimming left V 3 bases short and J 2 bases short, with 11 bases between. This CDR3 spans 14 amino acids. The germline V gene has CDR1 SGHDT and CDR2 YYEEEE. DNA of the CDR3: TGTGCCAGCAGCTACGGGGGCATTCAAGAGACCCAGTACTTC. Amino acids: CASSYGGIQETQYF.

This clonotype appeared many times. The chain couples TRBV6-5 to TRBJ1-5; the D gene is possibly TRBD1 (5 bases). The germline V and J ends were trimmed by 4 bases and 5 bases, with 12 bases remaining between them. The CDR3 contains 14 residues. Germline CDR1 and CDR2: MNHEY and SVGAGI. In nucleotides, the CDR3 is TGTGCCAGCAGTTGGGAGGGGAACTATCAGCCCCAGCATTTT. Translation: CASSWEGNYQPQHF.

The chain links TRBV12-3 or TRBV12-4 to TRBJ1-3, with 7 bases fitting TRBD1. This CDR3 contains 14 residues. Trimming at V came to 7 bases and at J to 1 base, leaving 4 bases not matched to a gene. The CDR3 bases are TGTGCCAGCAATTACAGGGGATCTGGAAACACCATATATTTT. Encoded protein: CASNYRGSGNTIYF.

The chain has TRBV29-1 and TRBJ2-5; D may be TRBD1 (6 bases). This CDR3 region has 14 residues. Trimming pared 6 bases from V and 5 bases from J, leaving 19 bases between. Germline CDR1 and CDR2: SQVTM and ANQGSEA. The CDR3 DNA reads as TGCAGCGTCTTTAGTGGGGGACATATGGAGACCCAGTACTTC. The encoded protein is CSVFSGGHMETQYF.

The chain uses TRBV12-3 or TRBV12-4 and TRBJ1-3; maybe TRBD1 (5 bases). The CDR3 sequence is 11 residues long. Trimming removed 7 bases at V and 10 bases at J, with 11 bases between. The CDR3: CASNGGETIYF. Written as DNA, the CDR3 is TGTGCCAGCAATGGGGGGGAGACCATATATTTT.

The chain uses TRBV29-1 and TRBJ2-5; a weak D match, TRBD2 (6 bases). Germline V lookup: CDR1 SQVTM, CDR2 ANQGSEA. This CDR3 spans 12 amino acids. Deletions cut 8 bases from V and 5 bases from J, with 15 bases between. The CDR3 loop reads CSTDGTRETQYF. CDR3 coding DNA: TGCAGCACGGACGGGACTCGGGAGACCCAGTACTTC.

The chain joins TRBV7-2 to TRBJ1-2; 7 bases agree with TRBD1. The CDR3 covers 15 residues. Germline loops: CDR1 SGHTA, CDR2 FQGNSA. Trimming cost V 5 bases and J 11 bases; bases outside gene matches: 17. The CDR3 is CASSVDTGTEERYTF. The DNA of the CDR3 is TGTGCCAGCAGCGTTGACACCGGGACAGAGGAGAGGTACACCTTC.

This clonotype has at least ten counts. Germline is not matched at one junction end, which may reflect a read error. The chain uses TRBV9 and TRBJ2-5; D unresolved. Per the germline V gene, CDR1 is SGDLS and CDR2 is YYNGEE. The CDR3 spans 13 residues. DNA of the CDR3: TGTGCCAGCAGCGTAGATAGGCCCAGTAGTTTGAACTTC. Encoded protein: CASSVDRPSSLNF.

This clonotype has a count of ten or more. This chain connects TRBV6-6 to TRBJ2-7; D perhaps matches TRBD2 (8 bases). This CDR3 is built from 18 residues. CDR1 is MNHNY, CDR2 SVGAGI, per germline (reference sequence). V lost 7 bases and J lost 3, with 28 bases in between. CDR3: CASTGGGTAGLAGYEQYF. The CDR3 nucleotides read TGTGCCAGCACCGGTGGTGGGACAGCGGGCCTAGCGGGCTACGAGCAGTACTTC.

In its sample, this clonotype was seen many times. CDR3: CATSRGDGGQETQYF. CDR3 DNA sequence: TGTGCCACCAGCAGAGGGGACGGGGGGCAGGAGACCCAGTACTTC. The chain carries TRBV15 and TRBJ2-5, with a weak D call TRBD2 (7 bases). Per the germline V gene, CDR1 is LNHNV and CDR2 is YYDKDF (reference sequence). The V end lost 1 base, the J end lost 5 bases, and 14 bases lay between the germline ends. The CDR3 extends over 15 amino acids.

This clonotype was found a few times. V usage is TRBV12-3 or TRBV12-4 and J usage is TRBJ2-2; TRBD1 aligns across 7 bases. The CDR3 has 17 residues. J lost 0 bases, V lost 6 bases, and 10 bases had no gene match. CDR3 residues: CASRPARDSANTGELFF. Here the CDR3 DNA reads TGTGCCAGCAGACCCGCCCGGGACAGCGCGAACACCGGGGAGCTGTTTTTT.

This clonotype is a singleton in its sample. Sequence at one end of the junction differs from germline and may be a read error. CDR3 bases: TGCAGCGTTGAAGGGTCCCTAGCGGGAAAGCTCTTC. Translating gives CSVEGSLAGKLF. J is TRBJ2-1 and V is TRBV29-1, with 9 bases identical to TRBD2. CDR3 length: 12 amino acids. Germline V lookup: CDR1 SQVTM, CDR2 ANQGSEA.

J is TRBJ2-5 and V is TRBV24-1, with 9 bases that match TRBD2. This CDR3 region has 16 residues. V lost 4 bases to trimming and J lost 2 bases; unmatched junction nucleotides: 7. From germline, CDR1 is KGHDR and CDR2 SFDVKD. The CDR3 loop is CATSELASGTQETQYF. The CDR3 coding sequence is TGTGCCACCAGTGAGTTGGCTAGCGGGACACAAGAGACCCAGTACTTC.

This clonotype was counted at least ten times. This chain uses TRBV20-1 with TRBJ1-5; possible D gene TRBD1, 6 bases. CDR3 length equals 15 residues. Trimming pared 6 bases from V and 1 base from J, leaving 16 bases between. Germline CDR1 reads DFQATT; CDR2 reads SNEGSKA (reference sequence). CDR3 in DNA: TGCAGTGCCCCGGGGGCCCCCGGAAGCAATCAGCCCCAGCATTTT. Encoded protein: CSAPGAPGSNQPQHF.

This clonotype showed up many times. This rearrangement joins TRBV20-1 to TRBJ1-6; D is possibly TRBD1 (6 bases). Trimming pared 5 bases from V and 3 bases from J, leaving 17 bases between. Germline CDR1 reads DFQATT; CDR2 reads SNEGSKA (reference sequence). The CDR3 loop spans 16 amino acids. The CDR3 loop reads CSAPLGAGVYNSPLHF. In DNA, the CDR3 is TGCAGTGCTCCCCTGGGGGCGGGAGTCTATAATTCACCCCTCCACTTT.

This clonotype was seen at least ten times. DNA of the CDR3: TGTGCCAGCAGCCCCGGGACAACTTCCGAAAAACTGTTTTTT. This gives the protein CASSPGTTSEKLFF. The rearrangement joins TRBV2 to TRBJ1-4, with D perhaps matching TRBD1 (6 bases). This CDR3 is built from 14 residues. V was trimmed by 6 bases and J by 8 bases, leaving 16 bases between them. CDR1 and CDR2 from the germline V gene are SNHLY and FYNNEI.